This T cell receptor beta chain was profiled in a study of shared clonotypes between healthy human individuals. Here immunoSEQ multiplex PCR was the method, and the copy in TCRdb shows in-frame clones only, minus some. The data hold fewer than 1.8 million clones, with approximately 98.5% observed a single time. Sequencing input: naive CD4+ T cells sorted from blood. Subset described: CD45RA+ positively selected. The receptor comes from a man aged 30-40 years in good health.

CDR3 bases: TGTGCCAGCAGCTTAGAGGGGGCCCAGGGGCGAGCTACGCAGTATTTT. Translation gives CASSLEGAQGRATQYF. The chain employs TRBV7-8 and TRBJ2-3, with 7 bases aligning to TRBD1. Unmatched junction bases numbered 12, after V lost 1 base and J lost 8 bases. The CDR3 is 16 amino acids. Germline V gene sequence: CDR1 SGHVS, CDR2 FQNEAQ.